This entry lists 29 T cell receptor beta chains sequenced from one sample in a study of CD8 T cells in Susac syndrome (dated by TCRdb to between 2018 and 2021). The receptor library was made with the immunoSEQ multiplex PCR assay. RNA was extracted with the RNeasy kit and about 0.45 to 1 ug was reverse transcribed using random hexamers. Clones were called with MiXCR by TCRdb after fastp trimmed the public reads at Q25, and only in-frame beta chains were retained. Each CDR3 protein gets just one entry, which takes the most common genes and DNA from the rows behind it. This sample gives around 140,000 distinct CDR3 sequences in total; approximately 95% of them show up just once. The leading ten clones occupy 0.13% to 0.15% of the sample. The sequencing input was CD4+ T cells from PBMCs. Source of these receptors: a human donor with Susac syndrome.

The genes are TRBV7-3 and TRBJ1-3; D not resolved. Looked up from germline, CDR1 is SGHTA and CDR2 is FQGTGA. CDR3 length: 15 residues. Trimming removed 5 bases at V and 0 bases at J, with 11 bases between. The CDR3 spells CASSRGASSGNTIYF. CDR3 coding DNA: TGTGCCAGCAGCCGTGGAGCCAGCTCTGGAAACACCATATATTTT.

V is TRBV7-9 and J is TRBJ1-1; a possible D gene is TRBD1 (5 bases). Deletions cut 8 bases from V and 3 bases from J, with 10 bases between. This CDR3 is built from 12 residues. CDR1 is SEHNR, CDR2 FQNEAQ, per germline (reference sequence). CDR3 DNA: TGTGCCAGCGGCGGGGCATACACTGAAGCTTTCTTT. It encodes CASGGAYTEAFF.

This clonotype was counted a single time. The chain recombines TRBV5-1 with TRBJ2-1; no definite D call. This CDR3 has 17 amino acids. Trimming took 0 bases from V and 0 from J, leaving 13 bases between them. Germline V gene sequence: CDR1 SGHRS, CDR2 YFSETQ. The DNA for the CDR3 is TGCGCCAGCAGCTTGGCACCCTCTCATAGCTCCTACAATGAGCAGTTCTTC. Amino acid sequence: CASSLAPSHSSYNEQFF. Full variable domain (remainder filled in from reference TRBV5-1 and TRBJ2-1): KAGVTQTPRYLIKTRGQQVTLSCSPISGHRSVSWYQQTPGQGLQFLFEYFSETQRNKGNFPGRFSGRQFSNSRSEMNVSTLELGDSALYLCASSLAPSHSSYNEQFFGPGTRLTVL.

The J gene is TRBJ2-5, the V gene TRBV5-1, with a weak D call TRBD2 (5 bases). Germline V gene lookup returns CDR1 SGHRS and CDR2 YFSETQ. Deletions cut 5 bases from V and 1 base from J, with 9 bases between. The CDR3 is made up of 13 amino acids. CDR3: CASRPTTQETQYF. CDR3 sequence (DNA): TGCGCCAGCAGGCCGACTACCCAAGAGACCCAGTACTTC. The full variable domain, completed using reference TRBV5-1 and TRBJ2-5, is KAGVTQTPRYLIKTRGQQVTLSCSPISGHRSVSWYQQTPGQGLQFLFEYFSETQRNKGNFPGRFSGRQFSNSRSEMNVSTLELGDSALYLCASRPTTQETQYFGPGTRLLVL.

This clonotype was detected only once. The rearrangement joins TRBV30 to TRBJ1-2; perhaps TRBD1 as D (6 bases). Trimming removed 1 base from V and 8 bases from J, with 20 bases in between. Germline V gives CDR1 GTSNPN, CDR2 SVGIG (reference sequence). The CDR3 spans 15 residues. This CDR3 is CAWSAEDRRSRGYTF. As DNA, the CDR3 is TGTGCCTGGAGTGCTGAAGACAGGAGATCGCGAGGCTACACCTTC.

V usage is TRBV23-1 and J usage is TRBJ2-3, with D possibly called TRBD1 or TRBD2 (5 bases each). TRBV23-1 is given ORF status, its function remaining uncertain. The CDR3 is 16 residues long. Trimming took 2 bases from V and 3 from J, leaving 15 bases between them. In DNA form, the CDR3 reads TGCGCCAGCAGTCAAGCCGGACTCAAGGGGACAGATACGCAGTATTTT. It codes for CASSQAGLKGTDTQYF.

This chain joins TRBV29-1 and TRBJ2-5; D unclear. Per the germline V gene, CDR1 is SQVTM and CDR2 is ANQGSEA. CDR3 length: 10 amino acids. Deletions cut 6 bases from V and 3 bases from J, with 5 bases between. CDR3 residues: CSVGKETQYF. As DNA, the CDR3 is TGCAGCGTAGGGAAAGAGACCCAGTACTTC.

The chain combines TRBV9 with TRBJ1-2; TRBD1 agrees at 7 bases. Germline V gene data show CDR1 as SGDLS and CDR2 as YYNGEE. This CDR3 has 15 residues. The V and J ends lost 4 bases and 9 bases, in that order; junction bases with no gene match: 15. This CDR3 is CASSPPGTDAYSYTF. The CDR3 nucleotides are TGTGCCAGCAGCCCACCGGGGACAGATGCCTACAGCTACACCTTC.

V gene TRBV28 combines with J gene TRBJ1-6; D is unresolved. This CDR3 has 20 residues. V was pared by 5 bases and J by 0 bases, with 23 bases between. Germline-derived CDR1 and CDR2 are MDHEN and SYDVKM. The CDR3 DNA is TGTGCCAGCAGTGTATTCTCACTTAAGACCGGAAGCTCCTATAATTCACCCCTCCACTTT. Its translation is CASSVFSLKTGSSYNSPLHF.

The genes are TRBV19 and TRBJ2-1, with D perhaps TRBD1 (8 bases). The V gene's germline CDR1 is LNHDA and CDR2 SQIVND (reference sequence). The V end was cut by 6 bases, the J end by 9 bases, with 15 bases between. CDR3 length equals 13 residues. CDR3 residues: CASSITGGGEQFF. The CDR3 DNA follows: TGTGCCAGTAGCATTACAGGGGGGGGTGAGCAGTTCTTC. Using reference TRBV19 and TRBJ2-1 for the parts outside the CDR3, the full variable domain is DGGITQSPKYLFRKEGQNVTLSCEQNLNHDAMYWYRQDPGQGLRLIYYSQIVNDFQKGDIAEGYSVSREKKESFPLTVTSAQKNPTAFYLCASSITGGGEQFFGPGTRLTVL.

This rearrangement joins TRBV5-1 to TRBJ2-1; D possibly corresponds to TRBD1 (5 bases). V lost 2 bases to trimming and J lost 6 bases, with 12 bases between them. The CDR3 covers 14 residues. Germline V lookup: CDR1 SGHRS, CDR2 YFSETQ. CDR3 DNA sequence: TGCGCCAGCAGCTTAGCCAATAGGGGCAATGAGCAGTTCTTC. Encoded protein: CASSLANRGNEQFF.

The chain recombines TRBV29-1 with TRBJ2-6; D not resolved. CDR3 length: 13 amino acids. The germline V gene encodes CDR1 SQVTM and CDR2 ANQGSEA. V dropped 3 bases and J dropped 0 bases, with 3 bases sitting between them. The CDR3 is CSVERSGANVLTF. The CDR3 DNA is TGCAGCGTTGAGCGCTCTGGGGCCAACGTCCTGACTTTC.

The V call is TRBV30, the J call TRBJ1-2; 8 positions match TRBD1. Losses at the gene ends were 1 base for V and 8 bases for J; bases not matched to a gene: 9. Germline lookup yields CDR1 GTSNPN and CDR2 SVGIG (reference sequence). CDR3 size: 14 residues. The CDR3 is CAWSAPRTGQGYTF. The CDR3 nucleotides are TGTGCCTGGAGTGCCCCTCGGACAGGGCAAGGCTACACCTTC.

In this sample, this clonotype turned up a few times. The V gene is TRBV18, the J gene TRBJ2-7; the D call may be TRBD1 or TRBD2 (5 bases each). V gave up 4 bases and J gave up 3 bases, with 7 bases separating them. CDR1 KGHSH and CDR2 LQKENI come from the germline V gene. There are 12 residues in the CDR3. The DNA for the CDR3 is TGTGCCAGCTCACTGGGGGACTACGAGCAGTACTTC. Encoded protein: CASSLGDYEQYF.

The chain employs TRBV4-1 and TRBJ2-2, with unresolved D. CDR3 length: 15 residues. Germline loops: CDR1 MGHRA, CDR2 YSYEKL. Trimming removed 2 bases from V and 8 bases from J, with 15 bases in between. This CDR3 reads CASSQPLAARGELFF. The CDR3 DNA reads TGCGCCAGCAGCCAACCTCTGGCGGCGCGAGGGGAGCTGTTTTTT.

CDR3 coding DNA: TGCGCCAGCAGCTCGGATTCAGGGACAGAGACTGAAGCTTTCTTT. Translating it yields CASSSDSGTETEAFF. J is TRBJ1-1 and V is TRBV5-1, with 7 bases fitting TRBD1. The J segment lost 5 bases and the V segment lost 3 bases, leaving 10 bases of the junction unmatched. CDR3 length: 15 amino acids. The germline CDR1 and CDR2 sequences are SGHRS and YFSETQ.

The chain employs TRBV7-2 and TRBJ2-7; the D gene is possibly TRBD2 (5 bases). Germline V CDR1 and CDR2: SGHTA, FQGNSA. V was trimmed by 5 bases and J by 0 bases, leaving 11 bases between them. The CDR3 has 14 residues. The DNA of the CDR3 is TGTGCCAGCAGCCCGATGAGGGACTCCTACGAGCAGTACTTC. Its translation is CASSPMRDSYEQYF.

The sample holds a few counts of this clonotype. V gene TRBV10-3 combines with J gene TRBJ2-7, with TRBD2 identical over 9 bases. The CDR3 spans 13 residues. Germline CDR1 is ENHRY and CDR2 is SYGVKD. V was clipped by 6 bases and J by 5 bases; unmatched bases: 5. In DNA form, the CDR3 reads TGTGCCATCAGGGCGGGAGGGCCGGACGAGCAGTACTTC. Amino acids: CAIRAGGPDEQYF.

The chain uses TRBV2 and TRBJ1-1, with 9 positions matching TRBD1. V trimming: 5 bases; J trimming: 3 bases; junction bases outside the gene matches: 4. CDR1 and CDR2 (germline): SNHLY, FYNNEI. The CDR3 is 14 residues long. CDR3 sequence reads: CASSKGQGDTEAFF. CDR3 nucleotide sequence: TGTGCCAGCAGTAAGGGACAGGGAGACACTGAAGCTTTCTTT.

V gene TRBV9 combines with J gene TRBJ1-2; D is perhaps TRBD1 (6 bases). Per the germline V gene, CDR1 is SGDLS and CDR2 is YYNGEE. CDR3 size: 16 residues. Deletions cut 2 bases from V and 7 bases from J, with 21 bases between. The CDR3 reads CASSVEPGQPAVGYTF. The CDR3 region has the DNA TGTGCCAGCAGCGTCGAGCCGGGACAACCTGCTGTTGGCTACACCTTC.

The J gene is TRBJ1-2, the V gene TRBV4-2; unclear D gene. The CDR3 is made up of 13 amino acids. The germline CDR1 and CDR2 sequences are LGHNA and YNFKEQ. Trimming removed 6 bases at V and 7 bases at J, with 15 bases between. CDR3 nucleotides: TGTGCCAGCAGACGTAACCTAGGGAGTGGCTACACCTTC. Protein: CASRRNLGSGYTF.

The chain has TRBV7-3 and TRBJ2-6, with D perhaps matching TRBD2 (6 bases). Germline-derived CDR1 and CDR2 are SGHTA and FQGTGA. The CDR3 runs to 15 residues. Trimming took off 5 bases at V and 4 bases at J, with 12 bases between the two ends. The CDR3, as DNA: TGTGCCAGCAGCCTGAGGGCGGGGGGGGCCAACGTCCTGACTTTC. Protein product: CASSLRAGGANVLTF.

The rearrangement joins TRBV28 to TRBJ2-7; D might be TRBD1 or TRBD2, each matching 5 bases. CDR1 is MDHEN and CDR2 is SYDVKM in the germline V gene. Trimming left V 5 bases short and J 2 bases short, with 19 bases between. The CDR3 has 16 amino acids. CDR3 sequence (DNA): TGTGCCAGCAGTCTCCTCCGGGACGTTCCTACCTACGAGCAGTACTTC. Protein product: CASSLLRDVPTYEQYF.

This clonotype has only one observation. The chain uses TRBV5-6 and TRBJ1-1; D remains unclear. The CDR3 consists of 13 residues. V lost 3 bases to trimming and J lost 1 base, with 7 bases between them. CDR1 and CDR2 (germline): SGHDT, YYEEEE. The CDR3 bases are TGTGCCAGCAGCTGGGAAAGGAACACTGAAGCTTTCTTT. It yields the protein CASSWERNTEAFF.

The CDR3 region is CASSQPIGTYF. The CDR3 region has the DNA TGCGCCAGCAGCCAACCCATCGGGACCTACTTC. This rearrangement joins TRBV4-1 to TRBJ2-7; D is possibly TRBD1 or TRBD2 (5 bases each). The CDR3 runs to 11 residues. The V and J ends lost 2 bases and 13 bases respectively, with 12 bases between them. Germline CDR1 MGHRA, CDR2 YSYEKL.

The chain uses TRBV5-1 and TRBJ2-5; 7 bases line up with TRBD2. CDR1 and CDR2 (germline): SGHRS, YFSETQ. J was trimmed by 4 bases and V by 6 bases; bases with no gene match: 9. This CDR3 is 14 amino acids long. CDR3 region: CASMRGTGPETQYF. In DNA, the CDR3 is TGCGCCAGCATGCGGGGGACGGGACCAGAGACCCAGTACTTC.

The count of this clonotype is one. This rearrangement joins TRBV24-1 to TRBJ1-5, with D tentatively TRBD1 (6 bases). Trimming took 9 bases from V and 6 from J, leaving 17 bases between them. This CDR3 region has 14 residues. Germline CDR1 is KGHDR and CDR2 is SFDVKD. The CDR3 coding sequence is TGTGCCACCTCCCCCGCAGGGGAGTTTCAGCCCCAGCATTTT. Its protein product is CATSPAGEFQPQHF.

The genes are TRBV20-1 and TRBJ2-3; D is perhaps TRBD2 (6 bases). Germline CDR1 is DFQATT and CDR2 is SNEGSKA (reference sequence). The V and J ends lost 3 bases and 1 base respectively, with 11 bases between them. The CDR3 has 14 amino acids. CDR3 DNA: TGCAGTGCTAGTGTGGGCGGGGGCACAGATACGCAGTATTTT. As protein: CSASVGGGTDTQYF.

This chain links TRBV28 with TRBJ2-7; 9 bases match TRBD2. Germline-derived CDR1 and CDR2 are MDHEN and SYDVKM. V lost 5 bases, J lost 3 bases, and 8 bases stayed unmatched. This CDR3 is built from 15 residues. CDR3 residues: CASSPPLAGNYEQYF. In nucleotides, the CDR3 is TGTGCCAGCAGTCCCCCACTAGCGGGTAACTACGAGCAGTACTTC. Full variable domain (remainder filled in from reference TRBV28 and TRBJ2-7): DVKVTQSSRYLVKRTGEKVFLECVQDMDHENMFWYRQDPGLGLRLIYFSYDVKMKEKGDIPEGYSVSREKKERFSLILESASTNQTSMYLCASSPPLAGNYEQYFGPGTRLTVT.